This entry features one T cell receptor beta chain sequence. The data were obtained in a study of blood T cell repertoires in COVID-19. In the study overall: The United States, Italy and Spain provided the acute and convalescent COVID-19 samples. T cells, B-cell-depleted T cells, or PBMCs provided the cDNA or gDNA that served as material.

Germline-derived CDR1 and CDR2 are ENHRY and SYGVKD. This CDR3 region has 13 residues. V shed 0 bases and J shed 9 bases, with 9 bases lying between them. Original handling: Reference gene primers were amplified, and this amplification served to estimate nucleated cell counts. Here immunoSEQ multiplex PCR was the method, and the copy in TCRdb shows in-frame clones only, minus some. V and J calls and clone size are those listed in that table; D and trimming were worked out from the DNA. The repertoire holds just under 85,000 clones, with about 86% as singletons. This receptor was identified in a woman in her sixties or seventies with acute or convalescent COVID-19. Source material: peripheral blood. The chain has TRBV10-3 and TRBJ1-3; D is perhaps TRBD1 (6 bases). The CDR3 spells CAISESQGGTIYF. CDR3 coding DNA: TGTGCCATCAGTGAGTCACAGGGTGGCACCATATATTTT.